This T cell receptor beta chain stems from a study of read filtering for tumor transcriptome and immune sequencing. Study-wide background: Whole-transcriptome libraries were prepared after DNase treatment.

About this clonotype: As yet, its antigen is unknown. A clone one base away is much larger, so this may be a read error.

From roughly 390 ng of RNA, a library with molecular barcoded alpha/delta and beta/gamma adaptors was made. TCRdb re-derived calls from the reads in MiXCR, one entry per CDR3 protein. The sample contains 20,000 to 25,000 distinct CDR3 sequences, 20% to 25% of which appear only once. Study findings and constraints: In IR-seq, single-read clonotypes were about 81.9% of clonotypes but approximately 3.5% of reads.

V was shortened by 6 bases and J by 2 bases, with 10 bases between the two germline ends. The CDR3 consists of 13 residues. Looked up from germline, CDR1 is MNHNS and CDR2 is SASEGT. The clonotype comes from a donor aged 40 or older with multiple myeloma. The genes are TRBV6-1 and TRBJ1-1, with D hard to call. Sequenced input: a population of CD138-negative cells sorted from bone marrow. The CDR3 DNA reads as TGTGCCAGCAGGCCCGGCAGTAACACTGAAGCTTTCTTT. This sequence encodes CASRPGSNTEAFF.